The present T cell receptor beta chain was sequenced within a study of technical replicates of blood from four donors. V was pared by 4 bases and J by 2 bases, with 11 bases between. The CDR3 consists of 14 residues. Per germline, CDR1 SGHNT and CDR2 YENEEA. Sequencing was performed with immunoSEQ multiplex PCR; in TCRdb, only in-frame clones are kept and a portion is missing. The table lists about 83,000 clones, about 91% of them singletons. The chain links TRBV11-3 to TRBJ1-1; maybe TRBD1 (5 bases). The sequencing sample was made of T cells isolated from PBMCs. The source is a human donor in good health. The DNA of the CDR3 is TGTGCCAGCAGCTACCGGGACTCAAACACTGAAGCTTTCTTT. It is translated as CASSYRDSNTEAFF.